This section outlines one TCR beta chain sequence together with its context. Its target is not known. The junction does not match germline at one end; this may be a read error. Germline loops: CDR1 DFQATT, CDR2 SNEGSKA (reference sequence). The length of the CDR3 is 16 residues. This record belongs to a study of T-cell memory formation after mild COVID-19. Whole-study findings and limits: Second-wave clones peaking on day 37 lacked confirmed SARS-CoV-2 specificity. CD4/CD8 balance characterized clones contracting day 15 to 85, and CD4+ skew characterized later expanders.

Each CDR3 protein is one row after TCRdb ran MiXCR on the 5' RACE reads. The sample has around 300,000 distinct CDR3 sequences, 12% to 15% seen once. The TCR was taken from a man aged 18-30 years who had mild COVID-19 (a few samples of this study predate the infection). Cell type and time point are not known. The chain carries TRBV20-1 and TRBJ1-4; maybe TRBD1 (5 bases). Sequencing was performed on PBMCs or a T cell subset sorted from them (not recorded which). The CDR3 loop reads CSAREPTATTNEKLFF. CDR3 sequence (DNA): TGCAGTGCTAGAGAACCGACAGCAACAACTAATGAGAAACTGTTTTTT.